This is a list of T cell receptor beta chains from one sample in a study of blood T cell repertoires in COVID-19. Some clones are missing from TCRdb's copy, which holds only in-frame ones; the method was immunoSEQ multiplex PCR. The top ten clones hold around 7.8% of a sample with about 260,000 clones, 84% of them seen once. Sequenced material: peripheral blood. The receptors stem from a human donor in a cohort sampled during active COVID-19. The CDR3 runs from the conserved cysteine through the conserved F or W. The D gene is left open where the match is weak. Clone size is not always given. Where it is, it says once, few, many or a class for expanded clones.

J gene,D gene,clone size,V gene,CDR3 DNA,CDR3 protein
TRBJ2-5,TRBD2,NA,TRBV19,TGTGCCAGTAGTATGTCTCTAGCGGGGGGGCAAGAGACCCAGTACTTC,CASSMSLAGGQETQYF
TRBJ2-7,TRBD2,NA,TRBV18,TGTGCCAGCTCACCACCTACTAGCGGGAGGCTCTCCTACGAGCAGTACTTC,CASSPPTSGRLSYEQYF
TRBJ1-6,TRBD1,once,TRBV10-2,TGCGCCAGCAACTTATCGGGACAGGGGGCGATGAATTCACCCCTCCACTTT,CASNLSGQGAMNSPLHF
TRBJ2-3,TRBD1,NA,TRBV18,TGTGCCAGCTCATCCGGGACAGGGGTTGGAGATACGCAGTATTTT,CASSSGTGVGDTQYF
TRBJ2-1,TRBD2,NA,TRBV5-6,TGTGCCAGCAGCCATAGCGGGGGTCCCAACAATGAGCAGTTCTTC,CASSHSGGPNNEQFF
TRBJ2-7,TRBD1,NA,TRBV18,TGTGCCAGCTCACCACCGGGACAGACTTACGAGCAGTACTTC,CASSPPGQTYEQYF
TRBJ2-5,TRBD2,once,TRBV6-1,TGTGCCAGCAGTGAAGCGCGGGGACTAGGGCAAGAGACCCAGTACTTC,CASSEARGLGQETQYF
TRBJ1-5,NA,NA,TRBV7-8,TGTGCCAGCAGCCCCGACCGGGGGCAGCCCCAGCATTTT,CASSPDRGQPQHF
TRBJ2-3,NA,NA,TRBV27,TGTGCCAGCAGTAGGACATTTAGCACAGATACGCAGTATTTT,CASSRTFSTDTQYF
TRBJ2-1,NA,NA,TRBV19,TGTGCCAGTAGTATCAACTACCAAGAGCAGTTCTTC,CASSINYQEQFF
TRBJ1-2,NA,NA,TRBV19,TGTGCCAGTAGTCCGACCCTAGTCAGCAACTATGGCTACACCTTC,CASSPTLVSNYGYTF
TRBJ1-1,NA,NA,TRBV18,TGTGCCAGCTCACCCCTAGGCGTGATGAACACTGAAGCTTTCTTT,CASSPLGVMNTEAFF
TRBJ2-2,NA,NA,TRBV2,TGTCCCCCCTCGGACTTACCCGGGAATGGCGGGGAGCTGTTTTTT,CPPSDLPGNGGELFF
TRBJ2-3,NA,once,TRBV12-5,TGTGCTAGTGGTTTAGGCCTGAGGGAAACAGATACGCAGTATTTT,CASGLGLRETDTQYF
TRBJ2-3,NA,NA,TRBV6-5,TGTGCCAGCAGTTACTCGACAGCGGGCAATGGAGATACGCAGTATTTT,CASSYSTAGNGDTQYF
TRBJ2-2,TRBD2,NA,TRBV9,TGTGCCAGCAGCGCGGGACTAGATTACACCGGGGAGCTGTTTTTT,CASSAGLDYTGELFF
TRBJ1-1,TRBD1,NA,TRBV6-5,TGTGCCAGCAGTCAGGGGGGGAACACTGAAGCTTTCTTT,CASSQGGNTEAFF
TRBJ2-5,TRBD2,NA,TRBV2,TGTGCCAGCAGTGAAGGGACTAGTTTTGGGACCCAGTACTTC,CASSEGTSFGTQYF
TRBJ2-5,TRBD2,NA,TRBV3-1/TRBV3-2,TGTGCCAGCAGCCTTGGACTAGCGGGGAGCCAAGAGACCCAGTACTTC,CASSLGLAGSQETQYF
TRBJ2-2,TRBD2,NA,TRBV7-6,TGTGCCAGCAGCGTACAAAGGGACTATGGAACCGGGGAGCTGTTTTTT,CASSVQRDYGTGELFF
TRBJ1-1,TRBD1,NA,TRBV5-5,TGTGCCAGCAGCTTGAACGGACAGGCATTGAACACTGAAGCTTTCTTT,CASSLNGQALNTEAFF
TRBJ2-3,TRBD2,NA,TRBV4-2,TGTGCCAGCAGCCAAGGACTAGCGGGGGCTAGCACAGATACGCAGTATTTT,CASSQGLAGASTDTQYF
TRBJ2-7,TRBD2,NA,TRBV28,TGTGCCAGCCTAGCGGAGCGGGAGATCTACGAGCAGTACTTC,CASLAEREIYEQYF
TRBJ2-2,NA,NA,TRBV4-1,TGCGCCAGCAGCCAATTAGACAGACACACCGGGGAGCTGTTTTTT,CASSQLDRHTGELFF
TRBJ2-4,NA,NA,TRBV27,TGTGCCAGCAGTCCGACCTTCCTTAAACTGCGGGAAAAAGAAAACATTCAGTACTTC,CASSPTFLKLREKENIQYF
TRBJ1-3,TRBD1,NA,TRBV28,TGTGCCAGCAGTCTAAGGTGGACAGGGTTTTTTTCCAACTCTGGAAACACCATATATTTT,CASSLRWTGFFSNSGNTIYF
TRBJ2-7,TRBD2,NA,TRBV20-1,TGCAGTGCTAGTGCGGGGGGAATGGACTACGAGCAGTACTTC,CSASAGGMDYEQYF
TRBJ1-1,NA,NA,TRBV19,TGTGCCAGTAGTGCGACAGGAATGAACACTGAAGCTTTCTTT,CASSATGMNTEAFF
TRBJ1-6,NA,NA,TRBV5-8,TGTGCCAGCAGCGAAGGGAGGGGTAATTCACCCCTCCACTTT,CASSEGRGNSPLHF
TRBJ1-2,TRBD1,once,TRBV6-2/TRBV6-3,TGTGCCAGCAGTACCCGAGGACAGGGGCGAGCTAACTATGGCTACACCTTC,CASSTRGQGRANYGYTF
TRBJ2-5,NA,NA,TRBV5-1,TGCGCCAGCAGCCGCGCTATACAGCAAGAGACCCAGTACTTC,CASSRAIQQETQYF
TRBJ2-5,TRBD1,NA,TRBV28,TGTGCCAGCAGTCCCCCCGGACAGGGTTGGAAAGAGACCCAGTACTTC,CASSPPGQGWKETQYF
TRBJ2-7,NA,NA,TRBV27,TGTGCCAGCAGTTTATCTGTCTCGGCAGGGGGGTTGGGGGAGCAGTACTTC,CASSLSVSAGGLGEQYF
TRBJ1-2,TRBD1,NA,TRBV4-3,TGCGCCAGCAGCCAAGCATTTGTAGGGACAGACAACTATGGCTACACCTTC,CASSQAFVGTDNYGYTF
TRBJ2-1,TRBD1,NA,TRBV11-3,TGTGCCAGCAGCCCTCGGACAGGGGAGCGGTTCTTC,CASSPRTGERFF
TRBJ2-3,TRBD2,NA,TRBV18,TGTGCCAGCTCACCACTTAGGACTAGCGGGAGCCGAGGACCCACAGATACGCAGTATTTT,CASSPLRTSGSRGPTDTQYF
TRBJ2-5,NA,NA,TRBV13,TGTGCCAGCAGCGCAAGTCAGGGTGCAGAGACCCAGTACTTC,CASSASQGAETQYF
TRBJ2-5,NA,few,TRBV11-2,TGTGCCAGCAGCCCTAGTTCCCCCTATTTAAGACGTGGCGGGGAGACCCAGTACTTC,CASSPSSPYLRRGGETQYF
TRBJ2-3,TRBD1,NA,TRBV4-3,TGCGCCAGCAGCCAAGGCAGACAGGGAGTAAGGCCAGATACGCAGTATTTT,CASSQGRQGVRPDTQYF
TRBJ2-3,NA,NA,TRBV6-5,TGTGCCAGCAGTTTTGGGGGCATGGCAGATACGCAGTATTTT,CASSFGGMADTQYF
TRBJ2-5,NA,once,TRBV4-1,TGCGCCAGCAGCCAAACGAATGTCGGTTTCGAGACCCAGTACTTC,CASSQTNVGFETQYF
TRBJ1-6,NA,NA,TRBV7-2,TGTGCCAGCAGCTTGTCACAGGTCGGTAATTCACCCCTCCACTTT,CASSLSQVGNSPLHF
TRBJ1-6,NA,NA,TRBV5-1,TGCGCCAGCAGCTTGGGGGCAGAAAATTCACCCCTCCACTTT,CASSLGAENSPLHF
TRBJ1-5,NA,NA,TRBV10-2,TGCGCCAGCAGTGAACAGAGCAATCAGCCCCAGCATTTT,CASSEQSNQPQHF
TRBJ2-7,TRBD1,NA,TRBV19,TGTGCCAGTAGTCCCGGGACAGGGAACTACGAGCAGTACTTC,CASSPGTGNYEQYF
TRBJ2-1,NA,NA,TRBV27,TGTGCCAGCAGAACCCCGGGATTCTACAATGAGCAGTTCTTC,CASRTPGFYNEQFF
TRBJ2-7,NA,NA,TRBV27,TGTGCCAGCAAAGACAGGCTCTACGAGCAGTACTTC,CASKDRLYEQYF
TRBJ2-7,TRBD2,few,TRBV7-3,TGTGCCAGCAGCTTCCCTAGCGGGAGGGTGGGCTACGAGCAGTACTTC,CASSFPSGRVGYEQYF
TRBJ2-3,TRBD2,NA,TRBV18,TGTGCCAGCTCACCAGGGCTGCTTGCGGGGGGCCGACTAGCAGATACGCAGTATTTT,CASSPGLLAGGRLADTQYF
TRBJ2-1,TRBD1,NA,TRBV6-2/TRBV6-3,TGTGCCAGCAGTTGGGGACAGGGGGCAAACAATGAGCAGTTCTTC,CASSWGQGANNEQFF
TRBJ2-7,TRBD2,NA,TRBV6-2/TRBV6-3,TGTGCCAGCAGTTCCGCTAGCGGGAGGGCCGTACGCCCTCTCTACGAGCAGTACTTC,CASSSASGRAVRPLYEQYF
TRBJ1-2,NA,NA,TRBV21-1,TGTGCCAGCAGCAATTGGGACAGCAAATACTCCCTACGTGGCTACACCTTC,CASSNWDSKYSLRGYTF
TRBJ1-2,NA,NA,TRBV6-5,TGTGCCAGCACCAAAACAGCCAACTATGGCTACACCTTC,CASTKTANYGYTF
TRBJ2-2,NA,NA,TRBV9,TGTGCCAGCAGCGTAGATAGGGGTCCCACCGGGGAGCTGTTTTTT,CASSVDRGPTGELFF
TRBJ2-5,NA,NA,TRBV7-8,TGTGCCAGCAGCCCAAACTCGGACTTC,CASSPNSDF
TRBJ1-2,TRBD1,NA,TRBV6-1,TGTGCCAGCAGTGAAGCGGGTCGGGACAGATACTATGGCTACACCTTC,CASSEAGRDRYYGYTF
TRBJ1-1,NA,NA,TRBV11-3,TGTGCCAGCAGCTTAGGAGTAAACACTGAAGCTTTCTTT,CASSLGVNTEAFF
TRBJ2-5,TRBD2,NA,TRBV18,TGTGCCAGCTCACCCCAGCGGGGTCTTGATACCCAGTACTTC,CASSPQRGLDTQYF
TRBJ1-1,NA,NA,TRBV5-1,TGCGCCAGCAGCCAGACAGTGAGCACTGAAGCTTTCTTT,CASSQTVSTEAFF